The subject of this entry is one TCR beta chain. The data derive from a study of cytomegalovirus exposure and HLA in healthy donors. Vbeta (60) and Jbeta (13) primers were used in the PCR. This table comes from immunoSEQ multiplex PCR, and its TCRdb copy is limited to in-frame clones, with some not included. The sample lists about 140,000 clones, roughly 79% seen once, with 1.9% in the top ten. The CDR3 is 14 residues long. Per the germline V gene, CDR1 is MDHEN and CDR2 is SYDVKM. Trimming took 8 bases from V and 3 from J, leaving 14 bases between them. The sequence was collected from a woman aged 40 to 55 in good health and CMV-seronegative. The sequenced sample consisted of PBMCs. The chain carries TRBV28 and TRBJ2-1; D might be TRBD1 (6 bases). The CDR3 here is CASVPAGVYNEQFF. As DNA, the CDR3 is TGTGCCAGCGTCCCAGCAGGGGTCTACAATGAGCAGTTCTTC.